One and the same sample provided the 25 T cell receptor beta chains below, sequenced in a study of PD-1 blockade in classical Hodgkin lymphoma. Some clones are missing from TCRdb's copy, which holds only in-frame ones; the method was immunoSEQ multiplex PCR. The sample has about 49,000 clones; 90% are singletons. Time point noted: cycle 4 day 1 (C4D1), after less than 7 weeks of nivolumab. Relapses following autologous stem cell transplantation were seen in all patients, with brentuximab vedotin exposure varying. This specimen consisted of peripheral blood mononuclear cells (PBMCs), obtained before the fourth cycle of nivolumab. These receptor sequences come from a human donor with classical Hodgkin lymphoma.

The V and J genes are TRBV9 and TRBJ2-2; 7 positions match TRBD2. Germline V gene lookup returns CDR1 SGDLS and CDR2 YYNGEE. With 8 bases clipped from V and 1 base from J, the junction kept 11 bases outside the gene matches. This CDR3 has 16 residues. CDR3 in amino acids: CASCGGIQENTGELFF. The DNA for the CDR3 is TGTGCCAGTTGCGGGGGTATACAAGAGAACACCGGGGAGCTGTTTTTT.

Regarding this clone: Germline and junction disagree at one end, which may indicate a read error. The chain links TRBV9 to TRBJ2-1, with no clear D. The CDR3 is made up of 13 amino acids. Germline V gives CDR1 SGDLS, CDR2 YYNGEE. In DNA, the CDR3 is TGTGCCAGCACCAACGTAGCCGCCGCTACCTCCCTCTTC. Its translation is CASTNVAAATSLF.

This clone showed up just a few times. The chain is built from TRBV21-1 and TRBJ2-2. TRBV21-1 is designated a pseudogene. The CDR3 covers 16 residues. The CDR3 region is CASSQGGSPRTGELFF. CDR3 DNA sequence: TGTGCCAGCAGCCAGGGGGGGTCCCCCCGCACCGGGGAGCTGTTTTTT.

The V and J genes are TRBV7-8 and TRBJ1-1; the D gene is possibly TRBD1 (6 bases). Germline V gene sequence: CDR1 SGHVS, CDR2 FQNEAQ. Trimming shortened V by 2 bases and J by 5 bases, and 9 bases separated the two germline ends. This CDR3 has 13 residues. Written as DNA, the CDR3 is TGTGCCAGCAGCTTACCGCAGGGGACTGAAGCTTTCTTT. Protein product: CASSLPQGTEAFF.

The J gene is TRBJ2-7, the V gene TRBV6-6, with D perhaps matching TRBD2 (7 bases). Trimming removed 0 bases at V and 3 bases at J, with 15 bases between. In germline, CDR1 is MNHNY, CDR2 SVGAGI (reference sequence). This CDR3 has 16 residues. CDR3 protein: CASSYSEGGPIYEQYF. CDR3 in DNA: TGTGCCAGCAGTTACTCAGAGGGGGGGCCCATCTACGAGCAGTACTTC.

This clone has a single count. The CDR3 here is CASSYSGLAYEQYF. CDR3 in DNA: TGTGCCAGCAGTTACTCGGGACTAGCTTACGAGCAGTACTTC. This chain joins TRBV6-5 and TRBJ2-7; 9 bases are a match to TRBD2. The CDR3 extends over 14 amino acids. The germline V gene encodes CDR1 MNHEY and CDR2 SVGAGI. Unmatched junction bases numbered 1, after V lost 0 bases and J lost 4 bases.

The chain uses TRBV27 and TRBJ2-4; D perhaps matches TRBD1 (6 bases). The germline V gene has CDR1 MNHEY and CDR2 SMNVEV (reference sequence). CDR3 length: 17 residues. Deletions cut 3 bases from V and 9 bases from J, with 24 bases between. CDR3 nucleotide sequence: TGTGCCAGCAGTTTCCTCCGGGACATTCCCCCCGCTGGCATTCAGTACTTC. This gives the protein CASSFLRDIPPAGIQYF.

This clone has just one count. The V and J genes are TRBV29-1 and TRBJ2-3, with 10 bases matching TRBD2. The CDR3 totals 15 residues. Germline loops: CDR1 SQVTM, CDR2 ANQGSEA. The J segment lost 4 bases and the V segment lost 7 bases, leaving 11 bases of the junction unmatched. The CDR3 loop is CSAVLAGEWPDTQYF. The DNA of the CDR3 is TGCAGCGCCGTCCTAGCGGGAGAGTGGCCAGATACGCAGTATTTT.

This chain joins TRBV19 and TRBJ2-3, with D unclear. The V gene lost 3 bases and the J gene lost 2 bases, with 12 bases spanning the gap. The CDR3 runs 15 residues. Germline loops: CDR1 LNHDA, CDR2 SQIVND (reference sequence). The CDR3 protein is CASSITSYHTDTQYF. The CDR3 coding sequence is TGTGCCAGTAGTATTACCAGTTACCACACAGATACGCAGTATTTT.

This chain links TRBV27 with TRBJ1-1, with D perhaps TRBD1 (5 bases). The germline gives CDR1 MNHEY, CDR2 SMNVEV (reference sequence). V was cut by 7 bases and J by 8 bases, with 11 bases left in between. The CDR3 has 11 amino acids. The CDR3 region has the DNA TGTGCCAGCACCAATTCAGGGGAAGCTTTCTTT. Translated: CASTNSGEAFF.

The chain employs TRBV5-4 and TRBJ2-7, with D perhaps given as TRBD1 or TRBD2 (5 bases each). Looked up from germline, CDR1 is SGHNT and CDR2 is YYREEE (reference sequence). This CDR3 is 13 amino acids long. V was trimmed by 2 bases and J by 3 bases, leaving 9 bases between them. This CDR3 reads CASSFGGFYEQYF. The CDR3 region has the DNA TGTGCCAGCAGCTTTGGGGGATTCTACGAGCAGTACTTC.

The chain is built from TRBV11-2 and TRBJ2-7; no firm D call. The V and J ends lost 6 bases and 2 bases respectively, with 11 bases between them. This CDR3 is built from 13 residues. Germline values: CDR1 SGHAT, CDR2 FQNNGV. The chain's CDR3 is CASRIQIAYEQYF. DNA of the CDR3: TGTGCCAGCAGGATACAGATCGCCTACGAGCAGTACTTC.

The chain recombines TRBV28 with TRBJ2-7, with a tentative D call TRBD1 (6 bases). Germline CDR1 reads MDHEN; CDR2 reads SYDVKM. There are 16 residues in the CDR3. Trimming cost V 3 bases and J 2 bases, with 17 bases left between them. Here the CDR3 reads CASSFPGVPLTYEQYF. DNA for the CDR3: TGTGCCAGCAGTTTCCCAGGGGTCCCTCTAACCTACGAGCAGTACTTC.

The table lists this clone with a count of one. This chain joins TRBV28 and TRBJ1-5, with TRBD1 matching over 8 bases. The junction had 7 bases not matched to a gene; V was cut back by 6 bases and J by 6 bases. Germline V gene sequence: CDR1 MDHEN, CDR2 SYDVKM. The CDR3 is 14 residues long. The CDR3 loop reads CASRTGQASQPQHF. The CDR3 nucleotides are TGTGCCAGCAGGACGGGACAGGCAAGTCAGCCCCAGCATTTT. The variable domain in full, completed from reference TRBV28 and TRBJ1-5, reads DVKVTQSSRYLVKRTGEKVFLECVQDMDHENMFWYRQDPGLGLRLIYFSYDVKMKEKGDIPEGYSVSREKKERFSLILESASTNQTSMYLCASRTGQASQPQHFGDGTRLSIL.

The chain uses TRBV5-1 and TRBJ2-3, with D uncertain. The CDR3 loop spans 12 amino acids. V was pared by 3 bases and J by 5 bases, with 7 bases between. Germline loops: CDR1 SGHRS, CDR2 YFSETQ. CDR3 sequence (DNA): TGCGCCAGCAGCTATGATATAGATACGCAGTATTTT. Translating it yields CASSYDIDTQYF.

The chain combines TRBV5-1 with TRBJ1-2; no clear D gene. Germline V gene data show CDR1 as SGHRS and CDR2 as YFSETQ. The CDR3 contains 14 residues. V lost 0 bases and J 2 bases, leaving 8 bases between the germline ends. The CDR3 DNA reads as TGCGCCAGCAGCTTGGCTCCGGAGAACTATGGCTACACCTTC. Protein: CASSLAPENYGYTF.

V and J are TRBV28 and TRBJ2-7; TRBD1 matches 9 bases. CDR1 and CDR2 from the germline V gene are MDHEN and SYDVKM. With V trimmed by 4 bases and J by 3 bases, 1 base remained unmatched. The length of the CDR3 is 13 residues. This chain's CDR3 is CASSWGQGYEQYF. Here the CDR3 DNA reads TGTGCCAGCAGTTGGGGACAGGGCTACGAGCAGTACTTC.

The chain has TRBV9 and TRBJ2-5; D perhaps matches TRBD2 (6 bases). The CDR3 spans 16 residues. The ends were cut back, 0 bases at V and 3 bases at J, with 15 bases in the middle. The germline V gene has CDR1 SGDLS and CDR2 YYNGEE. CDR3 loop: CASSVGYREPEETQYF. The DNA of the CDR3 is TGTGCCAGCAGCGTAGGGTACCGGGAGCCAGAAGAGACCCAGTACTTC. The variable domain in full, completed from reference TRBV9 and TRBJ2-5, reads DSGVTQTPKHLITATGQRVTLRCSPRSGDLSVYWYQQSLDQGLQFLIQYYNGEERAKGNILERFSAQQFPDLHSELNLSSLELGDSALYFCASSVGYREPEETQYFGPGTRLLVL.

This chain connects TRBV7-6 to TRBJ2-3; D perhaps matches TRBD2 (5 bases). CDR3 size: 15 residues. The ends were cut back, 4 bases at V and 6 bases at J, with 17 bases in the middle. CDR1 SGHVS and CDR2 FNYEAQ come from the germline V gene. The chain's CDR3 is CASSYLGGRSDTQYF. CDR3 nucleotides: TGTGCCAGCAGCTATTTGGGTGGGAGATCTGATACGCAGTATTTT. The full variable domain, rest sourced from reference TRBV7-6 and TRBJ2-3, is GAGVSQSPRYKVTKRGQDVALRCDPISGHVSLYWYRQALGQGPEFLTYFNYEAQQDKSGLPNDRFSAERPEGSISTLTIQRTEQRDSAMYRCASSYLGGRSDTQYFGPGTRLTVL.

The chain is built from TRBV29-1 and TRBJ2-4; D remains ambiguous. The germline V gene encodes CDR1 SQVTM and CDR2 ANQGSEA. This CDR3 region has 12 residues. Between the trimmed V and J ends, which lost 6 bases and 6 bases, there was a span of 12 bases. The CDR3 loop reads CSVRPGLNIQYF. CDR3 sequence (DNA): TGCAGCGTCCGGCCCGGGTTAAACATTCAGTACTTC.

This chain uses TRBV9 with TRBJ2-5; D gene ambiguous. The germline gives CDR1 SGDLS, CDR2 YYNGEE. V lost 0 bases and J lost 1, with 13 bases in between. CDR3 length: 16 amino acids. The CDR3 sequence is CASSVDSVLVQETQYF. In DNA form, the CDR3 reads TGTGCCAGCAGCGTAGACTCAGTTCTAGTCCAAGAGACCCAGTACTTC.

The CDR3 bases are TGTGCCAGCAGTTATTTGGATCTAAGGGACAATGAGCAGTTCTTC. Its translation is CASSYLDLRDNEQFF. The chain links TRBV6-5 to TRBJ2-1, with unresolved D. Per germline, CDR1 MNHEY and CDR2 SVGAGI. The V end lost 3 bases, the J end lost 5 bases, and 14 bases lay between the germline ends. The CDR3 consists of 15 residues.

This chain connects TRBV2 to TRBJ1-1; D is unresolved. The V gene lost 9 bases and the J gene lost 5 bases, with 19 bases spanning the gap. The germline V gene encodes CDR1 SNHLY and CDR2 FYNNEI. There are 14 residues in the CDR3. Here the CDR3 DNA reads TGTGCCAGTCAAACACCTAAAGGACGGACTGAAGCTTTCTTT. Protein: CASQTPKGRTEAFF. Together with reference TRBV2 and TRBJ1-1, the CDR3 gives the full variable domain: EPEVTQTPSHQVTQMGQEVILRCVPISNHLYFYWYRQILGQKVEFLVSFYNNEISEKSEIFDDQFSVERPDGSNFTLKIRSTKLEDSAMYFCASQTPKGRTEAFFGQGTRLTVV.

This clone was found a few times. This chain links TRBV6-1 with TRBJ1-2; weak D call: TRBD1 (6 bases). The CDR3 has 13 residues. The ends were cut back, 4 bases at V and 4 bases at J, with 10 bases in the middle. CDR1 is MNHNS, CDR2 SASEGT, per germline. The CDR3 loop reads CASSVQGLYGYTF. CDR3 DNA sequence: TGTGCCAGCAGTGTACAGGGACTCTATGGCTACACCTTC.

This clone was observed once. The V and J genes are TRBV19 and TRBJ1-3; D remains ambiguous. Trimming took off 4 bases at V and 0 bases at J, with 7 bases between the two ends. Germline-derived CDR1 and CDR2 are LNHDA and SQIVND (reference sequence). This CDR3 contains 14 residues. As DNA, the CDR3 is TGTGCCAGTAGTAGACCGAACTCTGGAAACACCATATATTTT. This codes for CASSRPNSGNTIYF.